Following are 4 T cell receptor beta chains from one sample sequenced in a study of cytomegalovirus exposure and HLA in healthy donors. The PCR contained 60 Vbeta and 13 Jbeta primers. Sequencing used immunoSEQ multiplex PCR; TCRdb keeps in-frame clones, though not all of them. The sample holds roughly 140,000 clones, about four fifths seen once. Sequencing input: PBMCs. These receptors were collected from a male donor in good health and CMV-seronegative.

In DNA, the CDR3 is TGTGCCAGCAGCTTATATTTAGGGACAGGTCAAGAGACCCAGTACTTC. This sequence encodes CASSLYLGTGQETQYF. The V call is TRBV11-1, the J call TRBJ2-5, with 8 bases matching TRBD1. CDR3 size: 16 residues. V gave up 2 bases and J gave up 2 bases; unmatched junction bases: 7. Germline CDR1 SGHAT, CDR2 FQDESV (reference sequence). The full variable domain, completed using reference TRBV11-1 and TRBJ2-5, is EAEVAQSPRYKITEKSQAVAFWCDPISGHATLYWYRQILGQGPELLVQFQDESVVDDSQLPKDRFSAERLKGVDSTLKIQPAELGDSAMYLCASSLYLGTGQETQYFGPGTRLLVL.

The J gene is TRBJ1-5, the V gene TRBV27; D not certain. CDR1 and CDR2 from the germline V gene are MNHEY and SMNVEV (reference sequence). The CDR3 runs 13 residues. The V end was cut by 4 bases, the J end by 3 bases, with 7 bases between. CDR3 residues: CASSYGINQPQHF. As DNA, the CDR3 is TGTGCCAGCAGTTACGGGATCAATCAGCCCCAGCATTTT.

This chain links TRBV29-1 with TRBJ2-2; D may be TRBD1 (6 bases). Germline V lookup: CDR1 SQVTM, CDR2 ANQGSEA. This CDR3 is 12 amino acids long. V lost 6 bases and J lost 5, with 10 bases in between. The CDR3 protein is CSVPQGTGELFF. As DNA, the CDR3 is TGCAGCGTACCACAGGGAACCGGGGAGCTGTTTTTT.

CDR3 in DNA: TGCGCCAGCAGCTTGGGGGGGACAGGAGCACAAGAGACCCAGTACTTC. This encodes CASSLGGTGAQETQYF. V is TRBV5-1 and J is TRBJ2-5, with 8 bases matching TRBD1. The CDR3 length is 16 residues. The V gene end was trimmed by 0 bases and the J gene end by 2 bases; junction bases not matched to a gene: 6. Germline loops: CDR1 SGHRS, CDR2 YFSETQ.